The clone carrying this TCR beta chain was detected a few times. In germline, CDR1 is MNHEY, CDR2 SVGAGI. The CDR3 consists of 14 residues. V shed 5 bases, J shed 7 bases, and the junction held 7 bases outside the gene matches. Profiling relied on immunoSEQ multiplex PCR, and the TCRdb table lists in-frame clones only, not all of them. Among around 730,000 clones listed, roughly 85% were seen once. This sample is part of a study of shared T cell receptors in the human thymus. This sample was shared with a second study, whose subject was human thymus T cells. According to that study: Healthy Finnish infants having corrective surgery for congenital heart defects served as donors. Thymic material originated from resections removed in the course of corrective heart surgery. Repertoires from thymus and blood appeared to show biased V and J gene usage. Among unrelated individuals, related research reported thymic repertoires that overlapped highly.

Source material: thymocytes. J is TRBJ2-1 and V is TRBV6-5; 8 bases are a match to TRBD1. The clonotype comes from a girl less than two years old with a congenital heart defect. The CDR3 DNA reads as TGTGCCAGCAGTCCCGGGACAGGTCAAAATGAGCAGTTCTTC. It yields the protein CASSPGTGQNEQFF.